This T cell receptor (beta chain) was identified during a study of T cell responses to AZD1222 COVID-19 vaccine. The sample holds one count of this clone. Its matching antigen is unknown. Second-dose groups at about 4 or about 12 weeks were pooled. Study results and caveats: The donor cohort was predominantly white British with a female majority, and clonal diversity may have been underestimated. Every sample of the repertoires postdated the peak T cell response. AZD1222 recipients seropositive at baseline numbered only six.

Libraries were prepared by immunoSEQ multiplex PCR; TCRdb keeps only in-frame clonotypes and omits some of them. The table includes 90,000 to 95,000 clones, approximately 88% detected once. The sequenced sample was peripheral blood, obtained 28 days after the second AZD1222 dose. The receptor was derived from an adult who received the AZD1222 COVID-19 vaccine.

As DNA, the CDR3 is TGTGCCAGTAGCACCAGGACAGGGGAAGAGACCCAGTACTTC. Protein: CASSTRTGEETQYF. The V call is TRBV19, the J call TRBJ2-5, with TRBD1 matching over 9 bases. The germline V gene encodes CDR1 LNHDA and CDR2 SQIVND (reference sequence). This CDR3 region has 14 residues. V lost 6 bases and J lost 3; bases outside the gene matches: 5.